This T cell receptor (beta chain) comes out of a study of blood T cell repertoires in COVID-19. Germline lookup yields CDR1 SGHRS and CDR2 YFSETQ. The CDR3 loop spans 13 amino acids. Trimming removed 1 base from V and 5 bases from J, with 9 bases in between. In the authors' workflow: Nucleated cell counts were estimated from reference gene primer amplification. Only in-frame clones appear in the TCRdb table, and some are missing; sequencing was by immunoSEQ multiplex PCR. V and J calls and clone size are copied from that table; D and trimming were computed from the DNA. Altogether roughly 150,000 clones are present, about four fifths being singletons, with the ten largest covering roughly 2%.

The chain carries TRBV5-1 and TRBJ2-5, with D possibly matching TRBD2 (5 bases). The receptor comes from a woman older than 75 with acute or convalescent COVID-19. The sequenced material came from peripheral blood. The CDR3 DNA sequence: TGCGCCAGCAGCTTGACGGGGTTTGAGACCCAGTACTTC. Its protein is CASSLTGFETQYF.